Here is one T cell receptor (beta chain) with its context. Its antigen is not identified. The record originates from a study of T cells after yellow fever vaccination. Study overall: SMART-Seq v4 Ultra Low Input served to prepare low-cell-number fractions. Study findings and constraints: Booster sampling recovered most clones from primary vaccination (about 97% CD4, approximately 90% CD8). One caveat is that FACS-sorted repertoires could contain abundant clonotypes contaminating from the bulk population. Weaker overall was a secondary response that nonetheless peaked faster, on day 5 versus 15.

TCRdb ran MiXCR on the 5' RACE reads and lists one entry per CDR3 protein. This sample has 450,000 to 650,000 distinct CDR3 sequences, with just over 20% found just once. Germline V gene sequence: CDR1 MDHEN, CDR2 SYDVKM. Trimming cost V 10 bases and J 5 bases; bases outside gene matches: 8. This CDR3 is built from 13 residues. The rearrangement joins TRBV28 to TRBJ2-5; 9 positions agree with TRBD2. The TCR was taken from a man in his late teens or twenties who received the YFV17D yellow fever vaccine. The sample here was PBMCs, taken approximately 22 days after the first yellow fever vaccination. CDR3 sequence (DNA): TGTGCCACTGCGGGGGGGGGTTTGGAGACCCAGTACTTC. This sequence encodes CATAGGGLETQYF.